The 18 T cell receptor beta chains listed next were all sequenced from one sample in a study of spatial heterogeneity in lung cancer. Time point of the sample: sample taken at primary tumor resection. TCRdb used MiXCR to reprocess the 5' RACE reads, holding one entry per CDR3 protein. The table has some 78,000 distinct CDR3 sequences, roughly 8% seen once. The sample here was PBMCs, taken at surgery. These receptors originate from a male donor with early-stage non-small cell lung cancer.

The J gene is TRBJ2-3, the V gene TRBV18; TRBD2 is a possible D gene (7 bases). The CDR3 length is 17 residues. Germline assignment: CDR1 KGHSH and CDR2 LQKENI. V lost 6 bases, J lost 0 bases, and 19 bases lay in between. The CDR3 DNA reads TGTGCCAGCTCCCCTCTGGCCGGGGGGCATAGCACAGATACGCAGTATTTT. Its translation is CASSPLAGGHSTDTQYF.

The chain has TRBV2 and TRBJ1-2; no firm D call. Germline assignment: CDR1 SNHLY and CDR2 FYNNEI. V was pared by 5 bases and J by 6 bases, with 16 bases between. The CDR3 totals 14 residues. CDR3 in amino acids: CASSSDPGWNGYTF. In nucleotides, the CDR3 is TGTGCCAGCAGTTCGGACCCGGGGTGGAATGGCTACACCTTC. Full variable domain (missing parts from reference TRBV2 and TRBJ1-2): EPEVTQTPSHQVTQMGQEVILRCVPISNHLYFYWYRQILGQKVEFLVSFYNNEISEKSEIFDDQFSVERPDGSNFTLKIRSTKLEDSAMYFCASSSDPGWNGYTFGSGTRLTVV.

This clonotype was observed a few times. CDR3 coding DNA: TGTGCCACCAGCCTACAGGGGAGGAACGAGCAGTACTTC. This codes for CATSLQGRNEQYF. The chain couples TRBV24-1 to TRBJ2-7, with D maybe TRBD1 (7 bases). Germline V gene lookup returns CDR1 KGHDR and CDR2 SFDVKD. V was trimmed by 7 bases and J by 5 bases, leaving 14 bases between them. The CDR3 runs to 13 residues.

This clonotype was seen a handful of times. The chain recombines TRBV11-3 with TRBJ2-3; the D is unclear. V lost 2 bases, J lost 2 bases, and 11 bases lay in between. The CDR3 has 15 amino acids. Germline CDR1 is SGHNT and CDR2 is YENEEA. CDR3 residues: CASSLRPTLTDTQYF. Here the CDR3 DNA reads TGTGCCAGCAGCTTACGACCGACTCTCACAGATACGCAGTATTTT.

This clonotype was found a few times. The chain joins TRBV7-2 to TRBJ2-2, with TRBD2 matching over 9 bases. Germline CDR1 is SGHTA and CDR2 is FQGNSA. After removal of 0 bases from V and 5 bases from J, the junction contained 7 bases not matched to a gene. The CDR3 has 17 amino acids. The CDR3 protein is CASSLAVAGAGTGELFF. As DNA, the CDR3 is TGTGCCAGCAGCTTAGCAGTAGCGGGAGCGGGAACCGGGGAGCTGTTTTTT.

This clonotype appeared many times. The chain employs TRBV11-2 and TRBJ2-2, with 8 bases matching TRBD2. J was trimmed by 3 bases and V by 4 bases; bases with no gene match: 4. CDR1 and CDR2 from the germline V gene are SGHAT and FQNNGV. This CDR3 is 15 amino acids long. In nucleotides, the CDR3 is TGTGCCAGCAGCTCCCTCGGGGGGGACACCGGGGAGCTGTTTTTT. Translated: CASSSLGGDTGELFF.

This clonotype was seen repeatedly, ten times or more. The rearrangement links TRBV4-1 to TRBJ2-7; a weak D match, TRBD2 (6 bases). Per germline, CDR1 MGHRA and CDR2 YSYEKL. The CDR3 is 15 amino acids. Between the trimmed V and J ends, which lost 4 bases and 0 bases, there was a span of 13 bases. The CDR3 DNA reads TGCGCCAGCAGCCGGGACCCCGGGGGCTCCTACGAGCAGTACTTC. It translates to CASSRDPGGSYEQYF.

As concerns this clonotype: It may be a read error: a sequence one base away is much more abundant. The V and J genes are TRBV4-1 and TRBJ2-7; D might be TRBD1 (5 bases). The germline CDR1 and CDR2 sequences are MGHRA and YSYEKL. This CDR3 is built from 15 residues. Trimming stripped 1 base from V and 2 bases from J, with 12 bases between. CDR3 in amino acids: CASSQVQVSPYEQYF. The CDR3 nucleotides read TGCGCCAGCAGCCAAGTACAGGTCAGCCCCTACGAGCAGTACTTC.

This clonotype was picked up a small number of times. The chain carries TRBV4-1 and TRBJ2-1, with D unresolved. Germline V gives CDR1 MGHRA, CDR2 YSYEKL. The CDR3 length is 14 residues. V was clipped by 0 bases and J by 3 bases, with 6 bases between them. The CDR3 bases are TGCGCCAGCAGCCAAGATTACAGCTACAATGAGCAGTTCTTC. Translating it yields CASSQDYSYNEQFF.

This clonotype has just a few counts. The chain carries TRBV20-1 and TRBJ1-5, with D maybe TRBD1 (6 bases). Germline assignment: CDR1 DFQATT and CDR2 SNEGSKA (reference sequence). V was cut by 2 bases and J by 0 bases, with 8 bases left in between. The length of the CDR3 is 14 residues. This chain's CDR3 is CSARRGGSNQPQHF. The CDR3 nucleotides are TGCAGTGCTAGAAGAGGGGGTAGCAATCAGCCCCAGCATTTT.

This clonotype has at least ten counts. This chain joins TRBV28 and TRBJ1-1; possible D gene TRBD1, 5 bases. The V gene's germline CDR1 is MDHEN and CDR2 SYDVKM. This CDR3 has 11 amino acids. V lost 11 bases and J lost 2, with 9 bases in between. The CDR3 reads CAVRENTEAFF. The CDR3 DNA reads as TGTGCCGTCAGGGAAAACACTGAAGCTTTCTTT.

This clonotype has at least ten counts. This chain links TRBV20-1 with TRBJ1-5; 8 nucleotides agree with TRBD1. The germline V gene has CDR1 DFQATT and CDR2 SNEGSKA (reference sequence). J gave up 3 bases and V 3 bases, and 10 bases lay outside the gene matches. This CDR3 contains 16 residues. The CDR3 DNA sequence: TGCAGTGCTAGTCTTCTAAGGGACAGGATCAATCAGCCCCAGCATTTT. This sequence encodes CSASLLRDRINQPQHF.

This clonotype has at least ten counts. The V gene is TRBV18, the J gene TRBJ2-5, with D tentatively TRBD2 (5 bases). Trimming left V 3 bases short and J 1 base short, with 6 bases between. Germline lookup yields CDR1 KGHSH and CDR2 LQKENI. This CDR3 contains 13 residues. CDR3 protein: CASSPLAQETQYF. DNA for the CDR3: TGTGCCAGCTCACCCCTAGCCCAAGAGACCCAGTACTTC.

The V call is TRBV11-2, the J call TRBJ2-3; D not resolved. Germline assignment: CDR1 SGHAT and CDR2 FQNNGV. Trimming took off 3 bases at V and 1 base at J, with 11 bases between the two ends. This CDR3 region has 15 residues. The CDR3, as DNA: TGTGCCAGCAGCTTCCCTGAGGCGGGCACAGATACGCAGTATTTT. This encodes CASSFPEAGTDTQYF.

This clonotype has more than one count but fewer than ten. V is TRBV2 and J is TRBJ2-2; TRBD1 aligns across 8 bases. In germline, CDR1 is SNHLY, CDR2 FYNNEI. The V and J ends lost 7 bases and 1 base, in that order; junction bases with no gene match: 5. The CDR3 runs to 15 residues. CDR3 in DNA: TGTGCCAGCATAGGGGGGACAGGGAACACCGGGGAGCTGTTTTTT. Protein: CASIGGTGNTGELFF.

This CDR3 reads CASSPRQPYEQYF. In DNA, the CDR3 is TGTGCCAGCAGTCCCCGACAGCCCTACGAGCAGTACTTC. The rearrangement joins TRBV6-2 or TRBV6-3 to TRBJ2-7; D possibly corresponds to TRBD1 (5 bases). The germline V and J ends were trimmed by 5 bases and 2 bases, with 10 bases remaining between them. Germline V gene data show CDR1 as MNHEY and CDR2 as SVGEGT. The CDR3 spans 13 residues.

This clonotype showed up many times. The chain has TRBV5-1 and TRBJ2-7; D possibly corresponds to TRBD1 (5 bases). The length of the CDR3 is 14 residues. Germline V lookup: CDR1 SGHRS, CDR2 YFSETQ. The germline V and J ends were trimmed by 1 base and 6 bases, with 14 bases remaining between them. The CDR3 nucleotides read TGCGCCAGCAGCTTGTTTGAAGGGCAGGGCGAGCAGTACTTC. Protein product: CASSLFEGQGEQYF.

The chain employs TRBV12-3 or TRBV12-4 and TRBJ2-2; no clear D. The ends were cut back, 2 bases at V and 0 bases at J, with 4 bases in the middle. CDR3 length: 14 amino acids. The CDR3 protein is CASSLRANTGELFF. The CDR3 DNA is TGTGCCAGCAGTTTAAGGGCGAACACCGGGGAGCTGTTTTTT.